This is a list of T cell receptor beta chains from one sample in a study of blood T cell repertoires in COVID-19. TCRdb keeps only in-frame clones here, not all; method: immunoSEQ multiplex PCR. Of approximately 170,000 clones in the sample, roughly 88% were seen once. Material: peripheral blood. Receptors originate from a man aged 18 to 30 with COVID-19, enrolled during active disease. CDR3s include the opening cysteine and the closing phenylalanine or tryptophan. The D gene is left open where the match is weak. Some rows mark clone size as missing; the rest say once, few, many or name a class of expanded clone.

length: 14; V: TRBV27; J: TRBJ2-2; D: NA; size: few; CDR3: CASRGKEFAGELFF; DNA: TGTGCCAGCAGAGGAAAGGAGTTTGCCGGGGAGCTGTTTTTT
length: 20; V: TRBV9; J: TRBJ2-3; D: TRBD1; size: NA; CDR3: CASSVRSPRKGDSDTDTQYF; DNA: TGTGCCAGCAGCGTAAGATCTCCCAGGAAAGGGGACAGCGACACAGATACGCAGTATTTT
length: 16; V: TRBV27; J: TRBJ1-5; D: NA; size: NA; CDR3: CASTPRGGPLNQPQHF; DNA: TGTGCCAGCACCCCACGCGGAGGACCGTTAAATCAGCCCCAGCATTTT
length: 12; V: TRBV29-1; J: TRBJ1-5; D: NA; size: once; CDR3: CSVGMGEQPQHF; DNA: TGCAGCGTAGGAATGGGAGAACAGCCCCAGCATTTT
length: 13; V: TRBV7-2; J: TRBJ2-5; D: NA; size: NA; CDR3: CASSLSGQETQYF; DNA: TGTGCCAGCAGCCTTAGCGGACAAGAGACCCAGTACTTC
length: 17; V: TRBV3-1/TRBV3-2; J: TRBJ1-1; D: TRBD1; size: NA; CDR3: CASSPPRQGAGATEAFF; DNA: TGTGCCAGCAGCCCACCCCGACAGGGGGCCGGAGCCACTGAAGCTTTCTTT
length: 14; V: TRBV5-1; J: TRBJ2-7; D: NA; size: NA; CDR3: CASSFGWGSDEQYF; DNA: TGCGCCAGCAGCTTTGGGTGGGGCTCGGACGAGCAGTACTTC
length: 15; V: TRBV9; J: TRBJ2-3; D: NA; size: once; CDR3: CASREGLTSTDTQYF; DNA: TGTGCCAGCAGAGAGGGACTCACTAGCACAGATACGCAGTATTTT
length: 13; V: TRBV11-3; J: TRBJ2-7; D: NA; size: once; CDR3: CASSLDRGYEQYF; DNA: TGTGCCAGCAGCTTAGACCGAGGCTACGAGCAGTACTTC
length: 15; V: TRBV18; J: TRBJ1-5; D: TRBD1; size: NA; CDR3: CASSETGQGGQPQHF; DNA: TGTGCCAGCTCCGAAACAGGACAGGGGGGCCAGCCCCAGCATTTT
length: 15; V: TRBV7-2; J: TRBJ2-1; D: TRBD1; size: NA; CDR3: CASSLQWDRHNEQFF; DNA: TGTGCCAGCAGCCTGCAGTGGGACAGACACAATGAGCAGTTCTTC
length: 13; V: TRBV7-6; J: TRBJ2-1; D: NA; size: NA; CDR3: CASSLETTWRQFF; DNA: TGTGCCAGCAGCTTAGAGACTACTTGGCGGCAGTTCTTC
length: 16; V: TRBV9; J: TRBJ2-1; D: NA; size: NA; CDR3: CASSVERTFSYNEQFF; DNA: TGTGCCAGCAGCGTAGAGCGGACTTTCTCCTACAATGAGCAGTTCTTC
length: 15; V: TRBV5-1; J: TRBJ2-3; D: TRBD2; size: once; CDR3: CASSRTSGRTDTQYF; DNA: TGCGCCAGCAGCCGGACTAGCGGGCGCACAGATACGCAGTATTTT
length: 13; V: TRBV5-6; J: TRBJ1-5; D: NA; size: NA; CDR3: CASGSGSNQPQHF; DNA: TGTGCCAGCGGCTCAGGGAGCAATCAGCCCCAGCATTTT
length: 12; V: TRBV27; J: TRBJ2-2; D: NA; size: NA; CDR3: CASRVRTGELFF; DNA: TGTGCCAGCAGGGTACGGACCGGGGAGCTGTTTTTT
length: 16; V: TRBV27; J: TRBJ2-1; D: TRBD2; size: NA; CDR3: CASSGLAGGPRNEQFF; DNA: TGTGCCAGCAGTGGGCTAGCGGGAGGGCCAAGGAATGAGCAGTTCTTC
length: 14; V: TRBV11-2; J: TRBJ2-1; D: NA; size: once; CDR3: CASSYLARYNEQFF; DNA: TGTGCCAGCAGCTATCTGGCCCGCTACAATGAGCAGTTCTTC
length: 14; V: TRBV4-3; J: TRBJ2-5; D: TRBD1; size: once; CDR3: CASSQGQGAETQYF; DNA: TGCGCCAGCAGCCAAGGCCAGGGGGCAGAGACCCAGTACTTC
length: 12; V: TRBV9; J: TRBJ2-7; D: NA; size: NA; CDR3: CASSVGDNEQYF; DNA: TGTGCCAGCAGCGTAGGGGACAATGAGCAGTACTTC
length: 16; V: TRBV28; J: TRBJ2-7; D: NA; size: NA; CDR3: CASSLFGGLVAYEQYF; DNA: TGTGCCAGCAGTTTATTTGGGGGGTTGGTTGCGTACGAGCAGTACTTC
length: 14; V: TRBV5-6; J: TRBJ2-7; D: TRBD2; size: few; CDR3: CASSSGTSLYEQYF; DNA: TGTGCCAGCAGTTCCGGGACTAGCCTATACGAGCAGTACTTC
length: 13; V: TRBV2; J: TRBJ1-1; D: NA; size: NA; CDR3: CASYGQQNTEAFF; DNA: TGTGCCAGCTATGGACAGCAGAACACTGAAGCTTTCTTT
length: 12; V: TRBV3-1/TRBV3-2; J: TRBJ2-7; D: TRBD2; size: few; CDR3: CASGTSGYEQYF; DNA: TGTGCCAGCGGGACTAGCGGCTACGAGCAGTACTTC
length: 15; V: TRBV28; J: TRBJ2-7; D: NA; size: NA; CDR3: CASSFKDRTPYEQYF; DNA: TGTGCCAGCAGTTTCAAGGACCGGACTCCCTACGAGCAGTACTTC
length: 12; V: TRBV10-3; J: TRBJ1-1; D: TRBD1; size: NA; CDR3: CASQGADTEAFF; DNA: TGTGCCAGCCAGGGGGCGGACACTGAAGCTTTCTTT
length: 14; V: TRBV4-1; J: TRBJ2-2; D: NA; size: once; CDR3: CASSQGQRTGELFF; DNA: TGCGCCAGCAGCCAAGGACAGAGGACCGGGGAGCTGTTTTTT
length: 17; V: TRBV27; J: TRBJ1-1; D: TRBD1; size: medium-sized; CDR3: CASSLRPPGQGVSEAFF; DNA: TGTGCCAGCAGTTTACGCCCCCCGGGACAGGGGGTGTCTGAAGCTTTCTTT
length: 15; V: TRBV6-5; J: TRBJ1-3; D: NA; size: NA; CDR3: CASSYGSGTGNTIYF; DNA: TGTGCCAGCAGTTACGGTTCAGGGACTGGAAACACCATATATTTT
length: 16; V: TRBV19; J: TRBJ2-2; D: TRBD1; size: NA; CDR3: CASSIGQGPNTGELFF; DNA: TGTGCCAGTAGTATCGGACAGGGGCCGAACACCGGGGAGCTGTTTTTT
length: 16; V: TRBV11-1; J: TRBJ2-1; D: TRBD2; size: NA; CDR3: CASSLTTSGTGNEQFF; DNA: TGTGCCAGCAGCTTAACGACTAGCGGGACAGGCAATGAGCAGTTCTTC
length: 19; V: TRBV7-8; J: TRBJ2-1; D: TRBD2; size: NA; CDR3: CASSLTTGVKSGASNEQFF; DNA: TGTGCCAGCAGCTTAACGACGGGGGTTAAGAGCGGGGCTTCCAATGAGCAGTTCTTC
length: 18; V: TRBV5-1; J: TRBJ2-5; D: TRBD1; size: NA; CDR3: CASSLIRPGGPYQETQYF; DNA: TGCGCCAGCAGCTTGATAAGACCAGGGGGACCTTACCAAGAGACCCAGTACTTC
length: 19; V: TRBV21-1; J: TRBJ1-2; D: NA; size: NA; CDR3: CASGNPWVPSKDRAYGYTF; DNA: TGTGCCAGCGGAAACCCCTGGGTTCCCTCAAAGGACAGGGCCTATGGCTACACCTTC
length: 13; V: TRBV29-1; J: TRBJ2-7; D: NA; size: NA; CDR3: CSVDLAGLNEQYF; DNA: TGCAGCGTTGATTTGGCAGGGCTCAACGAGCAGTACTTC
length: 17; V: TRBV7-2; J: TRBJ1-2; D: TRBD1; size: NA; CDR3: CASSRRRTGGLNYGYTF; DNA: TGTGCCAGCAGCCGCCGGAGAACAGGGGGCCTAAACTATGGCTACACCTTC
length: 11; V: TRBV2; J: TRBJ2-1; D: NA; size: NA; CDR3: CARWGGDEQFF; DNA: TGTGCCAGGTGGGGAGGCGATGAGCAGTTCTTC
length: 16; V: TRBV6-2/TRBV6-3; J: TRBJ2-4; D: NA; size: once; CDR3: CASSSWDSGAKNIQYF; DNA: TGTGCCAGCAGCTCTTGGGACTCTGGGGCCAAAAACATTCAGTACTTC
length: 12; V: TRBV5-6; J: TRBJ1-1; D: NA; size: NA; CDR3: CASSFLNTEAFF; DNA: TGTGCCAGCAGCTTCTTGAACACTGAAGCTTTCTTT
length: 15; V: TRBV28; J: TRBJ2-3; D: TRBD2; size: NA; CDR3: CASSFSGRSTDTQYF; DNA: TGTGCCAGCAGTTTTAGCGGGAGAAGCACAGATACGCAGTATTTT
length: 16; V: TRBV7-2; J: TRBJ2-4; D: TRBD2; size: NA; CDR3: CASSPRGGSAKNIQYF; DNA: TGTGCCAGCAGCCCGCGGGGGGGCTCAGCCAAAAACATTCAGTACTTC
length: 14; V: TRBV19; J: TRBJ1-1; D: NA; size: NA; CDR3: CASSFGTSNTEAFF; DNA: TGTGCCAGTAGTTTCGGGACTTCGAACACTGAAGCTTTCTTT
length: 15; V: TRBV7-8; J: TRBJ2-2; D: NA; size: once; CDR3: CASSLLQGNTGELFF; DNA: TGTGCCAGCAGCCTATTACAGGGGAACACCGGGGAGCTGTTTTTT
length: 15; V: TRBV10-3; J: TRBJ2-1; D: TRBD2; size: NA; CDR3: CAISESLSRGNEQFF; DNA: TGTGCCATCAGTGAGTCACTGTCGCGGGGGAATGAGCAGTTCTTC
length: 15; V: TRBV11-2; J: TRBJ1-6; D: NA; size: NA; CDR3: CASSLLRGAGSPLHF; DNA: TGTGCCAGCAGCTTACTGCGGGGGGCAGGGTCACCCCTCCACTTT
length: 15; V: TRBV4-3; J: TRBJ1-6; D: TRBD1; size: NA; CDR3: CASSQDTGGNSPLHF; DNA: TGCGCCAGCAGCCAAGATACAGGGGGTAATTCACCCCTCCACTTT
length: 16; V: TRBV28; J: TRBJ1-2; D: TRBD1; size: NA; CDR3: CASTQDTGQSFYGYTF; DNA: TGTGCCAGCACCCAGGATACGGGACAGAGTTTTTATGGCTACACCTTC
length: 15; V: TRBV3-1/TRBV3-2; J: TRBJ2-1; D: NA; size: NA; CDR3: CASSQVGAPGDEQFF; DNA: TGTGCCAGCAGCCAAGTAGGGGCCCCCGGCGATGAGCAGTTCTTC
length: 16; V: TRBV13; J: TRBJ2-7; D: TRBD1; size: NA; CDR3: CASSPGVMGQGHEQYF; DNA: TGTGCCAGCAGCCCTGGTGTTATGGGACAGGGCCACGAGCAGTACTTC
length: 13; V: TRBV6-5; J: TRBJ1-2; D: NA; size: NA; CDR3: CASSPFAPYGYTF; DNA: TGTGCCAGCAGTCCTTTTGCGCCCTATGGCTACACCTTC
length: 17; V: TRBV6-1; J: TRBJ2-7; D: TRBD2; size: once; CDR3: CASSEVRTSGIPYEQYF; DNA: TGTGCCAGCAGTGAAGTTAGGACTAGCGGGATCCCCTACGAGCAGTACTTC
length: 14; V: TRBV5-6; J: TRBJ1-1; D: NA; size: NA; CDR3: CASSYQGRDTEAFF; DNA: TGTGCCAGCAGCTACCAGGGCCGGGACACTGAAGCTTTCTTT